This T cell receptor (beta chain) came from a study of blood T cell repertoires in COVID-19. Study-level background: Both acute and convalescent COVID-19 samples were obtained from the United States, Italy and Spain. PBMCs, B-cell-depleted T cells, or T cells were the source of the cDNA or gDNA that made up the material.

Repertoires were generated with immunoSEQ multiplex PCR, while TCRdb's copy carries only in-frame clones and drops some. The table includes about 240,000 clones, approximately 80% detected once. Unmatched junction bases numbered 7, after V lost 2 bases and J lost 8 bases. This CDR3 is 15 amino acids long. From germline, CDR1 is SGDLS and CDR2 YYNGEE. V gene TRBV9 combines with J gene TRBJ1-6, with 7 bases fitting TRBD1. This TCR was sampled from a man aged 25-40 years who had recovered from COVID-19. The specimen sequenced was peripheral blood. Written as DNA, the CDR3 is TGTGCCAGCAGCGTGGGACAGAGCGCGGATTCACCCCTCCACTTT. This translates into CASSVGQSADSPLHF.